The rows below give T cell receptor beta chains drawn from one sample of a study of Ad26.COV2.S vaccination and SARS-CoV-2 variants. Measured with immunoSEQ multiplex PCR; TCRdb has only the in-frame clones, and not every one. The sample has approximately 400,000 clones, about 80% seen once; the top ten hold approximately 7.8%. The input for sequencing was peripheral blood, taken in a trial of Ad26.COV2.S vaccine versus placebo. The receptors shown here come from a person aged 18-65 years who received the Ad26.COV2.S COVID-19 vaccine or a placebo. CDR3s include the opening cysteine and the closing phenylalanine or tryptophan. The D gene is left open where the match is weak. The listing skips clone size in some rows; elsewhere it reads once, few, many or a size class.

>.|.|TRBJ2-1|TRBV2
CASSEAGFVQTNEQFF
TGTGCCAGCAGTGAAGCGGGGTTCGTCCAGACCAATGAGCAGTTCTTC
>.|TRBD1|TRBJ1-4|TRBV19
CASSSGTGGRMVFF
TGTGCCAGTAGCAGCGGGACAGGGGGCAGGATGGTGTTTTTT
>.|TRBD1|TRBJ1-2|TRBV7-9
CASSWGQGGWTF
TGTGCCAGCAGCTGGGGACAGGGCGGCTGGACCTTC
>.|TRBD2|TRBJ2-1|TRBV7-9
CASSLASGTAGEQFF
TGTGCCAGCAGCTTAGCTAGCGGGACGGCTGGTGAGCAGTTCTTC
>.|.|TRBJ1-2|TRBV15
CATSPQGESYGYTF
TGTGCCACCAGCCCCCAAGGGGAGTCCTATGGCTACACCTTC
>.|.|TRBJ1-1|TRBV2
CASRGIPGAFF
TGTGCCAGCAGGGGGATCCCCGGAGCTTTCTTT
>few|.|TRBJ1-1|TRBV5-1
CASSLEALQNTEAFF
TGCGCCAGCAGCTTGGAGGCGCTTCAGAACACTGAAGCTTTCTTT
>.|.|TRBJ2-3|TRBV6-2/TRBV6-3
CASSPGRGLSDTQYF
TGTGCCAGCAGTCCCGGACGGGGCCTCTCGGATACGCAGTATTTT
>.|.|TRBJ1-1|TRBV5-1
CASSLVVNTEAFF
TGCGCCAGCAGCTTGGTCGTGAACACTGAAGCTTTCTTT
>.|TRBD2|TRBJ2-3|TRBV3-1/TRBV3-2
CASSGLSGDTQYF
TGTGCCTCTAGCGGGCTGTCCGGAGATACGCAGTATTTT
>few|TRBD1|TRBJ1-3|TRBV14
CASSTGTGPGNTIYF
TGTGCCAGCAGCACCGGGACAGGTCCTGGAAACACCATATATTTT
>.|.|TRBJ1-2|TRBV3-1/TRBV3-2
CASSPSGSYGYTF
TGTGCCAGCAGCCCCTCTGGGAGTTATGGCTACACCTTC
>.|TRBD2|TRBJ2-3|TRBV28
CASKEAGGSSTDTQYF
TGTGCCAGCAAGGAAGCGGGGGGCTCTAGCACAGATACGCAGTATTTT
>.|.|TRBJ1-3|TRBV20-1
CSASSGHSGNTIYF
TGCAGTGCTAGTAGTGGACACTCTGGAAACACCATATATTTT
>.|TRBD1|TRBJ1-5|TRBV10-3
CAISEATGGDQPQHF
TGTGCCATCAGTGAGGCGACAGGGGGAGATCAGCCCCAGCATTTT
>.|TRBD1|TRBJ1-5|TRBV18
CASSSGTGAQPQHF
TGTGCCAGCTCATCCGGGACAGGAGCCCAGCCCCAGCATTTT
>.|.|TRBJ2-7|TRBV5-5
CASSLVGQGLPYEQYF
TGTGCCAGCAGCTTGGTCGGACAGGGACTACCCTACGAGCAGTACTTC
>.|.|TRBJ2-4|TRBV21-1
CASSKKRRGRGRGNIQYF
TGTGCCAGCAGCAAAAAGAGGAGGGGGCGAGGGCGAGGAAACATTCAGTACTTC
>.|TRBD1|TRBJ2-7|TRBV27
CASSSPGQGAYEQYF
TGTGCCAGCAGTTCACCGGGACAGGGGGCCTACGAGCAGTACTTC
>.|TRBD1|TRBJ2-5|TRBV7-3
CASSLTRGRHETQYF
TGTGCCAGCAGCTTAACCAGGGGGCGGCACGAGACCCAGTACTTC
>.|.|TRBJ1-1|TRBV19
CATRSYRAATEAFF
TGTGCCACCCGATCCTACAGGGCGGCCACTGAAGCTTTCTTT
>once|.|TRBJ2-1|TRBV7-3
CASSSGTVLGNEQFF
TGTGCCAGCAGCTCAGGGACGGTTCTAGGGAATGAGCAGTTCTTC
>.|TRBD1|TRBJ2-5|TRBV5-4
CASSHKQGGETQYF
TGTGCCAGCAGCCATAAACAGGGGGGAGAGACCCAGTACTTC
>.|.|TRBJ2-7|TRBV12-3/TRBV12-4
CASSFSFYEQYF
TGTGCCAGCAGTTTCTCCTTCTACGAGCAGTACTTC
>.|.|TRBJ2-5|TRBV7-3
CASSFKGRETQYF
TGTGCCAGCAGCTTCAAGGGGCGGGAGACCCAGTACTTC
>.|TRBD1|TRBJ2-7|TRBV11-2
CASSRRGTGVDEQYF
TGTGCCAGCAGCCGGCGAGGGACAGGGGTGGACGAGCAGTACTTC
>once|.|TRBJ2-5|TRBV13
CASSRAPLDGQYF
TGTGCCAGCAGCCGCGCTCCCCTTGACGGTCAGTACTTC
>once|.|TRBJ2-7|TRBV3-1/TRBV3-2
CASSQVAQVGEQYF
TGTGCCAGCAGCCAAGTGGCCCAGGTCGGCGAGCAGTACTTC
>.|.|TRBJ1-2|TRBV7-7
CASSPSWGPGYGYTF
TGTGCCAGCAGCCCCTCTTGGGGGCCGGGATATGGCTACACCTTC
>.|TRBD2|TRBJ2-1|TRBV11-2
CASSAARGLTNNEQFF
TGTGCCAGCAGCGCTGCCCGGGGACTAACCAACAATGAGCAGTTCTTC
>few|.|TRBJ1-1|TRBV29-1
CSALVDGPEAFF
TGCAGCGCCCTTGTCGACGGGCCTGAAGCTTTCTTT
>.|.|TRBJ2-3|TRBV7-6
CASSLQPPSTDTQYF
TGTGCCAGCAGCTTACAGCCTCCTAGCACAGATACGCAGTATTTT
>once|.|TRBJ2-7|TRBV5-5
CASSLPSLAGEQYF
TGTGCCAGCAGCTTGCCCTCACTAGCCGGCGAGCAGTACTTC
>once|TRBD2|TRBJ2-2|TRBV7-2
CASSPSGGHTGELFF
TGTGCCAGCAGCCCTAGCGGGGGTCACACCGGGGAGCTGTTTTTT
>.|.|TRBJ1-2|TRBV6-5
CATARVGYGYTF
TGTGCCACCGCCAGGGTTGGCTATGGCTACACCTTC
>.|.|TRBJ1-4|TRBV21-1
CASSKDETDPRGEKLFF
TGTGCCAGCAGCAAAGATGAGACCGATCCCCGGGGGGAAAAACTGTTTTTT
>few|.|TRBJ2-7|TRBV19
CASSIGWTVPYEQYF
TGTGCCAGTAGTATAGGGTGGACAGTCCCCTACGAGCAGTACTTC
>.|.|TRBJ1-6|TRBV5-4
CASSFSDRFNSPLHF
TGTGCCAGCAGCTTCAGTGACAGATTTAATTCACCCCTCCACTTT
>.|.|TRBJ1-5|TRBV6-5
CASSYLEGQPQHF
TGTGCCAGCAGTTACTTGGAGGGTCAGCCCCAGCATTTT
>.|TRBD1|TRBJ2-4|TRBV4-1
CASSQYRDRLPLLAKNIQYF
TGCGCCAGCAGCCAATATCGGGACAGGTTACCACTCTTAGCCAAAAACATTCAGTACTTC
>once|.|TRBJ2-1|TRBV5-6
CASSFPGINNEQFF
TGTGCCAGCAGCTTCCCAGGGATCAACAATGAGCAGTTCTTC
>.|.|TRBJ2-1|TRBV7-3
CASSHSGTRSSYNEQFF
TGTGCCAGCAGTCACAGTGGGACCAGGAGCTCCTACAATGAGCAGTTCTTC
>.|TRBD1|TRBJ2-7|TRBV19
CASSWGTGYEQYF
TGTGCCAGTAGTTGGGGGACAGGCTACGAGCAGTACTTC
>once|TRBD2|TRBJ2-3|TRBV18
CASSLAGGTDTQYF
TGTGCCAGCTCACTGGCGGGGGGAACAGATACGCAGTATTTT
>.|.|TRBJ2-3|TRBV27
CASSLVGDLDTQYF
TGTGCCAGCAGTTTAGTCGGGGACCTGGATACGCAGTATTTT
>.|.|TRBJ1-2|TRBV7-2
CASMRNRQGVNYGYTF
TGTGCCAGCATGAGAAACCGGCAGGGTGTAAACTATGGCTACACCTTC
>.|TRBD1|TRBJ1-2|TRBV2
CASSAGQGYGYTF
TGTGCCAGCAGTGCGGGACAGGGATATGGCTACACCTTC
>.|.|TRBJ2-3|TRBV6-5
CASSYFLATDTQYF
TGTGCCAGCAGTTATTTCCTGGCAACAGATACGCAGTATTTT
>.|.|TRBJ2-7|TRBV11-3
CASSHRTRPYEQYF
TGTGCCAGCAGCCACCGGACAAGGCCCTACGAGCAGTACTTC
>.|TRBD2|TRBJ2-3|TRBV5-1
CASSLTSGSDTQYF
TGCGCCAGCAGCTTGACTAGCGGATCAGATACGCAGTATTTT
>once|.|TRBJ2-3|TRBV7-8
CASSRREDTQYF
TGTGCCAGCAGCCGCCGAGAAGATACGCAGTATTTT
>.|.|TRBJ2-7|TRBV7-9
CASSLGFSGGAMYEQYF
TGTGCCAGCAGCTTAGGTTTCTCTGGCGGGGCCATGTACGAGCAGTACTTC
>.|.|TRBJ2-7|TRBV9
CASSVGNEQYF
TGTGCCAGCAGCGTAGGCAACGAGCAGTACTTC
>.|TRBD1|TRBJ2-5|TRBV3-1/TRBV3-2
CASSPDRAWETQYF
TGTGCCAGCAGCCCCGACAGGGCGTGGGAGACCCAGTACTTC
>.|TRBD2|TRBJ2-1|TRBV7-2
CASSLVLVASGYNEQFF
TGTGCCAGCAGCTTAGTCTTAGTGGCTAGCGGGTACAATGAGCAGTTCTTC
>.|TRBD2|TRBJ2-1|TRBV5-1
CASSLEGTRGSGSEQFF
TGCGCCAGCAGCTTGGAAGGGACTCGCGGGAGCGGGAGTGAGCAGTTCTTC
>.|.|TRBJ2-2|TRBV10-1
CASSESGWTGELFF
TGCGCCAGCAGTGAGTCAGGGTGGACCGGGGAGCTGTTTTTT
>.|.|TRBJ1-2|TRBV7-9
CASSPGGGYGYTF
TGTGCCAGCAGCCCCGGGGGTGGCTATGGCTACACCTTC
>.|.|TRBJ2-7|TRBV7-9
CASSLQTGGPFSYEQYF
TGTGCCAGCAGCCTGCAGACGGGGGGCCCCTTTTCCTACGAGCAGTACTTC